The 8 T cell receptor beta chains below all came from one sample that was sequenced in a study of T-cell memory formation after mild COVID-19. TCRdb recomputed calls from the 5' RACE reads with MiXCR, one row per CDR3 protein. The top ten hold 23% of the sample, which has a few hundred thousand distinct CDR3 sequences, roughly 18% seen once. Sequences were obtained from PBMCs or a T cell subset sorted from them (not recorded which). These receptor sequences come from a young man who had mild COVID-19 (a few samples of this study predate the infection). Cell type and time point are not known.

This clonotype was counted only a few times. This sequence joins TRBV4-3 and TRBJ2-1; 7 bases line up with TRBD1. The CDR3 is 15 amino acids. V lost 2 bases and J lost 1; bases outside the gene matches: 2. The germline V gene encodes CDR1 LGHNA and CDR2 YSLEER. CDR3 protein: CASSQLQGSYNEQFF. The CDR3 DNA is TGCGCCAGCAGCCAATTACAGGGGTCCTACAATGAGCAGTTCTTC.

There are a few counts of this clonotype. The chain combines TRBV7-2 with TRBJ1-1; D ambiguous. Germline CDR1 and CDR2: SGHTA and FQGNSA. The V end lost 2 bases, the J end lost 8 bases, and 9 bases lay between the germline ends. The length of the CDR3 is 12 residues. The CDR3 DNA is TGTGCCAGCAGCTTACTTAAGGCGGAAGCTTTCTTT. It is translated as CASSLLKAEAFF.

The V call is TRBV20-1, the J call TRBJ2-3, with TRBD2 matching over 10 bases. This CDR3 has 14 residues. The ends lost 4 bases at V and 6 bases at J; junction bases unmatched: 7. Germline V gene data show CDR1 as DFQATT and CDR2 as SNEGSKA (reference sequence). The CDR3 loop reads CSAIGLAGVDTQYF. DNA of the CDR3: TGCAGTGCTATCGGGCTAGCGGGGGTGGATACGCAGTATTTT.

Note on this clonotype: A read error may account for a junction end that differs from germline. The J gene is TRBJ2-1, the V gene TRBV4-1; 8 bases match TRBD2. Germline CDR1 reads MGHRA; CDR2 reads YSYEKL. The CDR3 covers 17 residues. Written as DNA, the CDR3 is TGCGCAAGCAGCCAAGAACCCTTGACTAGCGTGTACAATGAGCAGTTCTTC. This gives the protein CASSQEPLTSVYNEQFF.

V usage is TRBV9 and J usage is TRBJ2-3; D unclear. Germline assignment: CDR1 SGDLS and CDR2 YYNGEE. The ends were cut back, 3 bases at V and 4 bases at J, with 15 bases in the middle. The CDR3 spans 15 residues. The CDR3 region is CASSANHRASDTQYF. As DNA, the CDR3 is TGTGCCAGCAGCGCAAATCACCGGGCCTCAGATACGCAGTATTTT.

This clonotype was observed at least ten times. The chain has TRBV2 and TRBJ2-1; possible D gene TRBD2, 7 bases. Germline lookup yields CDR1 SNHLY and CDR2 FYNNEI. V lost 7 bases to trimming and J lost 9 bases, with 13 bases between them. The CDR3 is 12 residues long. CDR3 sequence: CASTAGAREQFF. The CDR3 region has the DNA TGTGCCAGCACCGCGGGGGCGCGTGAGCAGTTCTTC.

The V gene is TRBV11-2, the J gene TRBJ1-2; TRBD1 matches at 7 bases. The J segment lost 7 bases and the V segment lost 4 bases, leaving 12 bases of the junction unmatched. The CDR3 covers 15 residues. Germline CDR1 and CDR2: SGHAT and FQNNGV. CDR3 in amino acids: CASSSLKTGSGGYTF. Written as DNA, the CDR3 is TGTGCCAGCAGCTCCCTTAAGACAGGGTCGGGTGGCTACACCTTC.

This clonotype came up a few times. The chain joins TRBV12-3 or TRBV12-4 to TRBJ2-7; D remains unclear. Between the trimmed V and J ends, which lost 5 bases and 5 bases, there was a span of 19 bases. The CDR3 contains 15 residues. CDR3: CASSLPAVTQHEQYF. CDR3 bases: TGTGCCAGCAGTCTTCCGGCGGTGACTCAACACGAGCAGTACTTC.